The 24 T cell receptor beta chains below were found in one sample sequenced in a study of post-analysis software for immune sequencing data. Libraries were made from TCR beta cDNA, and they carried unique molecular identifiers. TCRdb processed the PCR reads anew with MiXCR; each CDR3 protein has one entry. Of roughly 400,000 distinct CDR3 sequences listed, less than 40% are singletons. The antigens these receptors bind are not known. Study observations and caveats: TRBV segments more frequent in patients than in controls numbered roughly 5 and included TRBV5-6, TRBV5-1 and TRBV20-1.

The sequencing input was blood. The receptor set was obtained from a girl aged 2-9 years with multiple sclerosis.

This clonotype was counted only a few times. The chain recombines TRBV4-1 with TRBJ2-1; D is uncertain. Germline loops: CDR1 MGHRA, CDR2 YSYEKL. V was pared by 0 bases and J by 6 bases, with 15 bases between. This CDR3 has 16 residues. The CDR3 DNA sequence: TGCGCCAGCAGCCAAGAACAGCGAGATGACGGCAATGAGCAGTTCTTC. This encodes CASSQEQRDDGNEQFF.

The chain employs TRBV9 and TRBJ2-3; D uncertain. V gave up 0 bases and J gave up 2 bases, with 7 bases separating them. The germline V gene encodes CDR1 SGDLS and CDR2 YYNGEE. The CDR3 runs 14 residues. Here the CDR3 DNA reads TGTGCCAGCAGCGTAGGGTTGCCCACAGATACGCAGTATTTT. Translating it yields CASSVGLPTDTQYF.

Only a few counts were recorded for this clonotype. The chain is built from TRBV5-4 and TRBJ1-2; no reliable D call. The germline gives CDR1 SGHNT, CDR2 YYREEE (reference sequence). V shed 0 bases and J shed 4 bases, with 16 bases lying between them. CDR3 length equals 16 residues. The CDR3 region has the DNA TGTGCCAGCAGCTTGGACCAACTGGGTTGGGGCTATGGCTACACCTTC. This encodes CASSLDQLGWGYGYTF.

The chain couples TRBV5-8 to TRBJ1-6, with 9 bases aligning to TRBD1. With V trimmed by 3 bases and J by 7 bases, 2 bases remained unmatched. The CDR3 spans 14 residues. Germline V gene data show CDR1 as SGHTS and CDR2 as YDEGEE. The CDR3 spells CASSYRGQNSPLHF. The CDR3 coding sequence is TGTGCCAGCAGCTACAGGGGGCAAAATTCACCCCTCCACTTT.

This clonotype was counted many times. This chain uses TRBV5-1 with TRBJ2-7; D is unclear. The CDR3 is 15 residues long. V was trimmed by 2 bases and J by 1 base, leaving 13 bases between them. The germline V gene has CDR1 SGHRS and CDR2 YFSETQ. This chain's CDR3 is CASSLRPDASYEQYF. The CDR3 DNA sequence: TGCGCCAGCAGCTTACGACCGGACGCGTCCTACGAGCAGTACTTC.

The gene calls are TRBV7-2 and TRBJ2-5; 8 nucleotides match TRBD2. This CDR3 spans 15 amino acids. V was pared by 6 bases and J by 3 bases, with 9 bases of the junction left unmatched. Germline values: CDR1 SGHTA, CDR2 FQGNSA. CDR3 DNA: TGTGCCAGCAGTCAAGGACTAGCCCTGAAAGAGACCCAGTACTTC. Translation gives CASSQGLALKETQYF.

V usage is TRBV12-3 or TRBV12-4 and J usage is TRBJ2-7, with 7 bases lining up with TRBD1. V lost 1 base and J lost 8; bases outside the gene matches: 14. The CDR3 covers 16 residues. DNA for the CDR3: TGTGCCAGCAGTTTAGGTAGGGGACAGCCAGAAGGCCAGCAGTACTTC. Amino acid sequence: CASSLGRGQPEGQQYF.

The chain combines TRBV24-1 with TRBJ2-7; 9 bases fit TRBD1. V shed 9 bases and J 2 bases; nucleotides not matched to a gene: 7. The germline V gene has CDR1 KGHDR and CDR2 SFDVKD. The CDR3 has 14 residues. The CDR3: CATAGTGRPYEQYF. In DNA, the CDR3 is TGTGCCACCGCCGGGACAGGGAGACCCTACGAGCAGTACTTC.

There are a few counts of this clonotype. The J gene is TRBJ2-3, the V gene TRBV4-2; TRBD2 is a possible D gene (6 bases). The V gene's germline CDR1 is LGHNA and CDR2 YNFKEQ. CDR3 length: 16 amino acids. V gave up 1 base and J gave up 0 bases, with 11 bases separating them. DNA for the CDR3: TGTGCCAGCAGCCAAGGCGCGGGGTGGAGCACAGATACGCAGTATTTT. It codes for CASSQGAGWSTDTQYF.

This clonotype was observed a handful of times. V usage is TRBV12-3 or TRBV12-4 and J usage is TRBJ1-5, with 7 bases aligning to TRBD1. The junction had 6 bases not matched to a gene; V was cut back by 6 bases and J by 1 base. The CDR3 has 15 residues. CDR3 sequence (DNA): TGTGCCAGCAGGGAAACAGGGGTAAGCAATCAGCCCCAGCATTTT. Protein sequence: CASRETGVSNQPQHF.

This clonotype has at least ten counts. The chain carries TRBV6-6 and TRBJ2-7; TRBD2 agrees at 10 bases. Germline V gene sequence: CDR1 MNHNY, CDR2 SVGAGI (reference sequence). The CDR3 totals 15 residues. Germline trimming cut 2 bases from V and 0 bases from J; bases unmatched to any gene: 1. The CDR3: CASSYLAGVSYEQYF. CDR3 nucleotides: TGTGCCAGCAGTTACCTAGCGGGGGTCTCCTACGAGCAGTACTTC.

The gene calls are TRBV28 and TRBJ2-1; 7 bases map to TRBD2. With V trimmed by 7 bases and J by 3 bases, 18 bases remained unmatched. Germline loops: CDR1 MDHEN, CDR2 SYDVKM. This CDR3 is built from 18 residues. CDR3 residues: CASKVVRGTPKVYNEQFF. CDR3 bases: TGTGCCAGCAAGGTTGTGCGGGGGACCCCTAAAGTCTACAATGAGCAGTTCTTC.

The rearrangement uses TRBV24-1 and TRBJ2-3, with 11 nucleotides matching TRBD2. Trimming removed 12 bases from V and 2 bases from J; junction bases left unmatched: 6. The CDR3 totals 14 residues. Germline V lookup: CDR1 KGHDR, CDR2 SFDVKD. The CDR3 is CASSTSGNTDTQYF. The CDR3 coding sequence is TGTGCCTCCTCGACTAGCGGGAACACAGATACGCAGTATTTT.

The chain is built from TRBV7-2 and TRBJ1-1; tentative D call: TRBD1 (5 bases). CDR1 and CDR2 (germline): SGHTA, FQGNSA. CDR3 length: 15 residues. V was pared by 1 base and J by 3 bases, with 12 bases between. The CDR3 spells CASSLVGRVDTEAFF. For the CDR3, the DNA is TGTGCCAGCAGCTTAGTCGGCAGGGTAGACACTGAAGCTTTCTTT.

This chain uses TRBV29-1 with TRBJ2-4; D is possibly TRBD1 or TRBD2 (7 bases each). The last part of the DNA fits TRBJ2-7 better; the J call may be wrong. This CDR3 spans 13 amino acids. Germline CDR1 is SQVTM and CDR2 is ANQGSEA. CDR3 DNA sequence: TGCAGCGTATCGACAGGGAGGGCCTACGAGCAGTACTTC. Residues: CSVSTGRAYEQYF.

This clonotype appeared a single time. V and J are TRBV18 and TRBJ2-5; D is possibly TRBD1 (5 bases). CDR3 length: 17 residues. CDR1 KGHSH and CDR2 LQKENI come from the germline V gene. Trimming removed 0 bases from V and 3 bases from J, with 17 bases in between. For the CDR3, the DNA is TGTGCCAGCTCACCACCATTGGACAATCTTATGAAAGAGACCCAGTACTTC. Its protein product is CASSPPLDNLMKETQYF. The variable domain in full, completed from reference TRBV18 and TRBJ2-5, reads NAGVMQNPRHLVRRRGQEARLRCSPMKGHSHVYWYRQLPEEGLKFMVYLQKENIIDESGMPKERFSAEFPKEGPSILRIQQVVRGDSAAYFCASSPPLDNLMKETQYFGPGTRLLVL.

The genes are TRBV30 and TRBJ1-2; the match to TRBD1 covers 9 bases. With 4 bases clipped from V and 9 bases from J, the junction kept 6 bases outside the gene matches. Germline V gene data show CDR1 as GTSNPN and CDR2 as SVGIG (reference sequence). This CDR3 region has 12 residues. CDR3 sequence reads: CAWNVQGARYTF. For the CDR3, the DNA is TGTGCCTGGAATGTACAGGGGGCCCGCTACACCTTC.

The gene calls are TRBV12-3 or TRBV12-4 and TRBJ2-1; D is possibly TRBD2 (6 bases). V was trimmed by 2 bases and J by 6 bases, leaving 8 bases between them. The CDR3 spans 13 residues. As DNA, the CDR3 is TGTGCCAGCAGTTTACGGGAGTCCAATGAGCAGTTCTTC. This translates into CASSLRESNEQFF.

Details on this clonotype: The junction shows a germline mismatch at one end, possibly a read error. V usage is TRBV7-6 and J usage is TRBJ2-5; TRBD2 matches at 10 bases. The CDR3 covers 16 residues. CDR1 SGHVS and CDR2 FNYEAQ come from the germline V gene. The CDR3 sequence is CAGSLWLAGVEETQYF. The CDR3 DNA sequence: TGTGCCGGCAGCTTATGGCTAGCGGGAGTCGAAGAGACCCAGTACTTC.

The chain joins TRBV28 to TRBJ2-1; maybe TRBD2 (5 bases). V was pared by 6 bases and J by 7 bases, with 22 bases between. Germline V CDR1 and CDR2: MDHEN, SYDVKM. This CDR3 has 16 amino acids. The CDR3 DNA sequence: TGTGCCAGCAGCTCAAGCGGAGGTCCCTGGAGGAATGAGCAGTTCTTC. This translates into CASSSSGGPWRNEQFF.

CDR3: CASTLSMGTSGRTSSYNEQFF. CDR3 in DNA: TGTGCCAGCACCCTCTCGATGGGGACTAGCGGGAGGACCAGCTCCTACAATGAGCAGTTCTTC. The rearrangement joins TRBV28 to TRBJ2-1; TRBD2 matches at 15 bases. This CDR3 comprises 21 residues. Trimming removed 7 bases from V and 0 bases from J; junction bases left unmatched: 16. Germline CDR1 reads MDHEN; CDR2 reads SYDVKM.

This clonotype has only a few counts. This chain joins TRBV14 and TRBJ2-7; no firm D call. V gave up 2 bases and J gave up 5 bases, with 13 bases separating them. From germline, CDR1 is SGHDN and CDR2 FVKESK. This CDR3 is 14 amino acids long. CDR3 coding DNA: TGTGCCAGCAGCCAATTTCCCAGTGTTCACGAGCAGTACTTC. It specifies CASSQFPSVHEQYF.

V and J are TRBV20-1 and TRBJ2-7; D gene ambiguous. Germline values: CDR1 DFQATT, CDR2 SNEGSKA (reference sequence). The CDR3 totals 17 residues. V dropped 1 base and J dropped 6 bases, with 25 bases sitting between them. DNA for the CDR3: TGCAGTGCTAGAGTCGGGCTAGTATACCAAAAATCTGGCGAGCAGTACTTC. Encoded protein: CSARVGLVYQKSGEQYF.

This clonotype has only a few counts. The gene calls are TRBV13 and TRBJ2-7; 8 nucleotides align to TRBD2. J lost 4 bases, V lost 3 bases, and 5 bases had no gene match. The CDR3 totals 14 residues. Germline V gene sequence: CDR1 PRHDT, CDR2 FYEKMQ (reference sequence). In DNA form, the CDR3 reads TGTGCCAGCAGCTTCGGAGCGGGAGAGTACGAGCAGTACTTC. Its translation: CASSFGAGEYEQYF.